Included here is one TCR beta chain sequence, with context. These data are taken from a study of shared clonotypes between healthy human individuals. Clones were read by immunoSEQ multiplex PCR, and TCRdb kept only the in-frame ones, dropping some. This sample yields 1,500,000 or so clones, of which around 97% are seen a single time; roughly 1.2% belongs to the top ten. Germline V lookup: CDR1 SGHNT, CDR2 YYREEE (reference sequence). This CDR3 is built from 11 residues. V shed 5 bases and J shed 5 bases, with 8 bases lying between them. Sequences were obtained from naive CD4+ T cells sorted from blood. Subset reported: CD45RA+ positively selected. The receptor was derived from a man aged 25-40 years in good health. The genes are TRBV5-4 and TRBJ2-7; D is perhaps TRBD2 (6 bases). CDR3 sequence: CASRGGDEQYF. The CDR3 bases are TGTGCCAGCAGGGGGGGTGACGAGCAGTACTTC. The full variable domain, rest sourced from reference TRBV5-4 and TRBJ2-7, is ETGVTQSPTHLIKTRGQQVTLRCSSQSGHNTVSWYQQALGQGPQFIFQYYREEENGRGNFPPRFSGLQFPNYSSELNVNALELDDSALYLCASRGGDEQYFGPGTRLTVT.